These 23 T cell receptor beta chains originate from one sample sequenced in a study of T cell repertoires in cytomegalovirus infection. TCRdb analysed the reads with MiXCR anew, one entry per CDR3 protein. The sample contains under 500,000 distinct CDR3 sequences, 42% of which appear only once. These receptors have no identified antigens. The input for sequencing was cultured PBMCs, taken from culture after CMV antigen stimulation. These TCRs come from a human donor in good health (CMV status not recorded). Some clones in this sample may be carry-over from other donors' samples.

The J gene is TRBJ2-1, the V gene TRBV7-2, with TRBD1 matching 10 bases. CDR1 and CDR2 (germline): SGHTA, FQGNSA. V gave up 1 base and J gave up 8 bases; unmatched junction bases: 8. The CDR3 loop spans 16 amino acids. This chain's CDR3 is CASSLGRDRGVYEQFF. CDR3 nucleotide sequence: TGTGCCAGCAGCTTAGGCAGGGACAGGGGAGTGTATGAGCAGTTCTTC.

This sequence joins TRBV7-9 and TRBJ2-1; D unresolved. This CDR3 spans 14 amino acids. Germline-derived CDR1 and CDR2 are SEHNR and FQNEAQ (reference sequence). Trimming pared 7 bases from V and 8 bases from J, leaving 18 bases between. Written as DNA, the CDR3 is TGTGCCAGCACCGTAGCCCCGAGGTGGGATGAGCAGTTCTTC. This sequence encodes CASTVAPRWDEQFF.

This clonotype was detected a few times. This chain connects TRBV5-1 to TRBJ1-4; no firm D call. Trimming shortened V by 1 base and J by 3 bases, and 22 bases separated the two germline ends. This CDR3 spans 19 amino acids. Germline CDR1 is SGHRS and CDR2 is YFSETQ. CDR3 nucleotide sequence: TGCGCCAGCAGCTTGTTTAACAACGAAGGCGTAGGGTCTAATGAAAAACTGTTTTTT. It codes for CASSLFNNEGVGSNEKLFF.

The sample holds many counts of this clonotype. The chain links TRBV7-9 to TRBJ2-5; 13 bases fit TRBD2. V lost 5 bases, J lost 5 bases, and 2 bases stayed unmatched. Germline V gene lookup returns CDR1 SEHNR and CDR2 FQNEAQ (reference sequence). This CDR3 comprises 14 residues. CDR3 loop: CASSPGLAGETQYF. The DNA for the CDR3 is TGTGCCAGCAGCCCGGGACTAGCGGGGGAGACCCAGTACTTC.

The V gene is TRBV5-4, the J gene TRBJ2-1; TRBD2 matches at 7 bases. The CDR3 contains 15 residues. CDR1 is SGHNT, CDR2 YYREEE, per germline (reference sequence). V shed 1 base, J shed 5 bases, and the junction held 6 bases outside the gene matches. CDR3 residues: CASSLLASGDNEQFF. The CDR3 bases are TGTGCCAGCAGCTTGTTGGCTAGCGGAGACAATGAGCAGTTCTTC.

This clonotype was seen just once. CDR3 sequence reads: CASSPHLAGGVNEQYF. The CDR3 DNA reads as TGTGCCAGCAGCCCCCATCTAGCGGGGGGGGTCAACGAGCAGTACTTC. The rearrangement joins TRBV4-2 to TRBJ2-7, with 12 nucleotides matching TRBD2. The germline V gene has CDR1 LGHNA and CDR2 YNFKEQ. This CDR3 contains 16 residues. V lost 4 bases to trimming and J lost 5 bases; unmatched junction nucleotides: 9.

This clonotype was observed a single time. V gene TRBV7-9 combines with J gene TRBJ1-2; D not certain. V was clipped by 5 bases and J by 0 bases, with 13 bases between them. Germline CDR1 and CDR2: SEHNR and FQNEAQ (reference sequence). CDR3 size: 15 residues. The CDR3 reads CASSLGVGTNYGYTF. The CDR3 region has the DNA TGTGCCAGCAGCCTCGGGGTTGGGACTAACTATGGCTACACCTTC.

The genes are TRBV18 and TRBJ1-1; the D gene is possibly TRBD1 (5 bases). The length of the CDR3 is 15 residues. V was clipped by 3 bases and J by 3 bases, with 14 bases between them. Germline-derived CDR1 and CDR2 are KGHSH and LQKENI. The DNA for the CDR3 is TGTGCCAGCTCACCCCGACGGGGAGGGGACACTGAAGCTTTCTTT. It specifies CASSPRRGGDTEAFF.

CDR3 residues: CASKDTSSYEQYF. The DNA of the CDR3 is TGTGCCAGTAAGGACACGAGCTCCTACGAGCAGTACTTC. V is TRBV19 and J is TRBJ2-7; TRBD1 is a possible D gene (5 bases). Germline V gene data show CDR1 as LNHDA and CDR2 as SQIVND (reference sequence). The CDR3 loop spans 13 amino acids. The ends were cut back, 7 bases at V and 0 bases at J, with 10 bases in the middle.

The chain combines TRBV7-2 with TRBJ2-3, with D perhaps TRBD2 (6 bases). Germline CDR1 and CDR2: SGHTA and FQGNSA. Trimming cost V 5 bases and J 6 bases, with 15 bases left between them. CDR3 size: 14 residues. Here the CDR3 reads CASSPAGSGDTQYF. DNA of the CDR3: TGTGCCAGCAGCCCGGCGGGGTCCGGGGATACGCAGTATTTT.

This clonotype was seen only a few times. The gene calls are TRBV6-2 or TRBV6-3 and TRBJ2-2; 8 nucleotides align to TRBD2. The V gene's germline CDR1 is MNHEY and CDR2 SVGEGT. The CDR3 contains 16 residues. With V trimmed by 4 bases and J by 3 bases, 7 bases remained unmatched. The CDR3 sequence is CASSSRSGGYTGELFF. The CDR3 DNA sequence: TGTGCCAGCAGTTCGCGAAGCGGGGGATACACCGGGGAGCTGTTTTTT.

This clonotype has a handful of counts. This rearrangement joins TRBV7-2 to TRBJ1-5, with D perhaps matching TRBD1 (6 bases). V was clipped by 5 bases and J by 6 bases, with 11 bases between them. The CDR3 runs to 13 residues. The germline V gene encodes CDR1 SGHTA and CDR2 FQGNSA. DNA of the CDR3: TGTGCCAGCAGCACCCTGACAGGTCAGCCCCAGCATTTT. Protein product: CASSTLTGQPQHF.

Only one count was recorded for this clonotype. The V call is TRBV7-3, the J call TRBJ1-6, with TRBD1 matching 7 bases. The V gene's germline CDR1 is SGHTA and CDR2 FQGTGA. The CDR3 length is 17 residues. Germline trimming cut 4 bases from V and 4 bases from J; bases unmatched to any gene: 10. The CDR3 here is CASSSMTGSTYNSPLHF. CDR3 nucleotide sequence: TGTGCCAGCAGCTCAATGACAGGGTCGACTTATAATTCACCCCTCCACTTT. Together with reference TRBV7-3 and TRBJ1-6, the CDR3 gives the full variable domain: GAGVSQTPSNKVTEKGKYVELRCDPISGHTALYWYRQSLGQGPEFLIYFQGTGAADDSGLPNDRFFAVRPEGSVSTLKIQRTERGDSAVYLCASSSMTGSTYNSPLHFGNGTRLTVT.

The chain employs TRBV5-1 and TRBJ2-7; D might be TRBD2 (6 bases). Germline CDR1 SGHRS, CDR2 YFSETQ. Trimming stripped 1 base from V and 2 bases from J, with 16 bases between. This CDR3 comprises 16 residues. Written as DNA, the CDR3 is TGCGCCAGCAGCTTGTTAGGCGGGACGAATCCCTACGAGCAGTACTTC. Translating gives CASSLLGGTNPYEQYF.

The rearrangement joins TRBV27 to TRBJ2-1, with TRBD2 matching 9 bases. The V and J ends lost 5 bases and 7 bases, in that order; junction bases with no gene match: 9. The CDR3 runs to 15 residues. Germline V gene sequence: CDR1 MNHEY, CDR2 SMNVEV (reference sequence). This chain's CDR3 is CASSPAGGPVNEQFF. CDR3 bases: TGTGCCAGCAGTCCCGCGGGAGGGCCAGTTAATGAGCAGTTCTTC.

The J gene is TRBJ1-1, the V gene TRBV5-1; TRBD1 agrees at 8 bases. Unmatched junction bases numbered 10, after V lost 7 bases and J lost 5 bases. The germline V gene encodes CDR1 SGHRS and CDR2 YFSETQ. The CDR3 is made up of 14 amino acids. As DNA, the CDR3 is TGCGCCAGCGGGCCCCAGGGGGCAAGTACTGAAGCTTTCTTT. It translates to CASGPQGASTEAFF.

The chain is built from TRBV7-8 and TRBJ1-1; D possibly corresponds to TRBD1 (5 bases). There are 12 residues in the CDR3. V dropped 5 bases and J dropped 9 bases, with 13 bases sitting between them. CDR1 is SGHVS, CDR2 FQNEAQ, per germline. The CDR3 nucleotides are TGTGCCAGCAGCCCGCAGACAGAAAAAGCTTTCTTT. This encodes CASSPQTEKAFF.

This clonotype was seen just once. The genes are TRBV20-1 and TRBJ1-5; 9 bases are a match to TRBD1. The CDR3 has 16 amino acids. CDR1 DFQATT and CDR2 SNEGSKA come from the germline V gene (reference sequence). V lost 5 bases to trimming and J lost 6 bases; unmatched junction nucleotides: 14. CDR3 sequence: CSALPPRTGGGQPQHF. DNA for the CDR3: TGCAGTGCTCTACCCCCCCGAACAGGGGGCGGTCAGCCCCAGCATTTT.

This chain joins TRBV6-2 or TRBV6-3 and TRBJ2-7, with D perhaps given as TRBD1 or TRBD2 (6 bases each). V lost 7 bases to trimming and J lost 0 bases, with 16 bases between them. Germline V gene sequence: CDR1 MNHEY, CDR2 SVGEGT. The CDR3 length is 15 residues. The CDR3 region is CASNAGGRSSYEQYF. CDR3 nucleotides: TGTGCCAGCAACGCTGGGGGGCGGAGCTCCTACGAGCAGTACTTC.

The rearrangement links TRBV7-2 to TRBJ2-1; no reliable D call. The CDR3 has 17 amino acids. Germline lookup yields CDR1 SGHTA and CDR2 FQGNSA. Trimming pared 5 bases from V and 0 bases from J, leaving 17 bases between. CDR3: CASSPRPFPSSYNEQFF. In DNA, the CDR3 is TGTGCCAGCAGCCCCCGACCCTTCCCGAGCTCCTACAATGAGCAGTTCTTC.

The V call is TRBV7-8, the J call TRBJ1-6; D gene ambiguous. V dropped 8 bases and J dropped 7 bases, with 9 bases sitting between them. The CDR3 spans 12 residues. Germline V gives CDR1 SGHVS, CDR2 FQNEAQ. In DNA, the CDR3 is TGTGCCAGCGGGTTTGGGAATTCACCCCTCCACTTT. This gives the protein CASGFGNSPLHF.

This rearrangement joins TRBV6-1 to TRBJ2-7; 8 bases match TRBD2. CDR1 and CDR2 from the germline V gene are MNHNS and SASEGT. The CDR3 consists of 16 residues. After removal of 0 bases from V and 6 bases from J, the junction contained 10 bases not matched to a gene. The CDR3, as DNA: TGTGCCAGCAGTGAAGCGCTCCGGGCGGGGGGAATCGAGCAGTACTTC. Translation gives CASSEALRAGGIEQYF.

This clonotype occurred a few times. V usage is TRBV12-3 or TRBV12-4 and J usage is TRBJ2-1; D remains ambiguous. The V and J ends lost 5 bases and 0 bases respectively, with 11 bases between them. This CDR3 is 15 amino acids long. The CDR3 nucleotides read TGTGCCAGCAGTCAGCCCTGGAGCTCCTACAATGAGCAGTTCTTC. It translates to CASSQPWSSYNEQFF.